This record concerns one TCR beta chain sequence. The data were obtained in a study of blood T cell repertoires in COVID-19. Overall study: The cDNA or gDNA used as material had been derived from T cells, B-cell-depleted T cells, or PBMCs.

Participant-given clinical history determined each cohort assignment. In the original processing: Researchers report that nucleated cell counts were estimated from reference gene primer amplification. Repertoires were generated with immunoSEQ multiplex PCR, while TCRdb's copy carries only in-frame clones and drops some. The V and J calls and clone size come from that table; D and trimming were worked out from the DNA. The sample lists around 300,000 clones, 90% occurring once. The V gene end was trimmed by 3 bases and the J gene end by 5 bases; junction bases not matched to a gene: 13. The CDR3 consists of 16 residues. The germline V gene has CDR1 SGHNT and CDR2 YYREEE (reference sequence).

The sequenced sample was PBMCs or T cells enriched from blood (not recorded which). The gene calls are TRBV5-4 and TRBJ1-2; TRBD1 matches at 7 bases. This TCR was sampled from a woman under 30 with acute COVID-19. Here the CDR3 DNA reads TGTGCCAGCAGCTCCTCGACAGGGTCTGCCCTATATGGCTACACCTTC. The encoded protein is CASSSSTGSALYGYTF.